This T cell receptor (beta chain) was retrieved from a study of T cell repertoires in cytomegalovirus infection. The overall study: Public TCR beta signatures indicated both CMV infection and matching HLA type. Study results and limitations: Frequencies of public TCR beta families were cumulated, and this identified carriers of CMV plus the relevant HLA. Dominating the ex vivo response were HLA-C-restricted CMV-specific TCR beta clonotypes.

Germline trimming cut 10 bases from V and 7 bases from J; bases unmatched to any gene: 6. In germline, CDR1 is MNHNS, CDR2 SASEGT. The CDR3 totals 13 residues. From the reads, TCRdb called clonotypes with MiXCR, one entry per CDR3 protein. This sample yields about 740,000 distinct CDR3 sequences, of which 35% are seen a single time; about 2.8% belongs to the top ten. The sample holds a few counts of this clonotype. Its antigen is as yet unknown. The receptor comes from a human donor in good health (CMV status not recorded). Some clones in this sample may be carry-over from other donors' samples. The chain has TRBV6-1 and TRBJ2-1; 11 bases match TRBD2. Sequenced sample: PBMCs. CDR3 DNA sequence: TGTGCCACCGGGGCTAGCGGGGGGAATGAGCAGTTCTTC. Protein sequence: CATGASGGNEQFF.